Described below is a single T cell receptor (beta chain) sequence and its context. CDR3 size: 16 residues. The V and J ends lost 8 bases and 4 bases respectively, with 20 bases between them. Germline CDR1 WNHNN, CDR2 SYGVQD (reference sequence). The sample belongs to a study of blood T cell repertoires in COVID-19. Whole-study context: Some COVID-19 samples were acute and others convalescent; all came from the United States, Italy and Spain.

The authors' processing: Amplification of reference gene primers provided the estimated nucleated cell counts. TCRdb's copy holds only in-frame clones and misses some; the assay was immunoSEQ multiplex PCR. D and trimming come from the DNA, and the V and J calls and clone size come from that table. The table has 110,000 or so clones, over 75% seen once. The source is a woman aged 70 to 79 who had recovered from COVID-19. The chain has TRBV10-1 and TRBJ2-2; possibly TRBD2 for D (5 bases). The material sequenced was peripheral blood. In DNA form, the CDR3 reads TGCGCCAGCCCCCTGGTAGGAGGTAGGAGCACCGGGGAGCTGTTTTTT. Residues: CASPLVGGRSTGELFF.